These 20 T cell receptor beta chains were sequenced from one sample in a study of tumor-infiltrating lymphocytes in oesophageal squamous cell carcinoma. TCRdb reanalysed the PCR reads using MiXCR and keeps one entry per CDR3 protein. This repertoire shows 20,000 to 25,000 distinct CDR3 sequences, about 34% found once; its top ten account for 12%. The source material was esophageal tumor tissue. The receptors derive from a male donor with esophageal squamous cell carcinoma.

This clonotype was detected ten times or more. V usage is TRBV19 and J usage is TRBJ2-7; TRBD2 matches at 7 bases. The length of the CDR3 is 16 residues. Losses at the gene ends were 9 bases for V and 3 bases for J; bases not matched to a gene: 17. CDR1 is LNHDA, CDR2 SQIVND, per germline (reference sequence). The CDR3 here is CASPLIGLVRDYEQYF. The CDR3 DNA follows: TGTGCCAGCCCCCTCATCGGACTAGTCCGAGACTACGAGCAGTACTTC. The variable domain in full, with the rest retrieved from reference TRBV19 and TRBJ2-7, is DGGITQSPKYLFRKEGQNVTLSCEQNLNHDAMYWYRQDPGQGLRLIYYSQIVNDFQKGDIAEGYSVSREKKESFPLTVTSAQKNPTAFYLCASPLIGLVRDYEQYFGPGTRLTVT.

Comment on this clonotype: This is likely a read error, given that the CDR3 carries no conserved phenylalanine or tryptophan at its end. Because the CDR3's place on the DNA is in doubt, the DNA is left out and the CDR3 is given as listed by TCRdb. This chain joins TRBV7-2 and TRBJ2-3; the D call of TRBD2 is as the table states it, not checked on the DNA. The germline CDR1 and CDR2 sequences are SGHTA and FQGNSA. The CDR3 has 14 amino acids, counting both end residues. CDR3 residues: CASSRANYGYTFGP.

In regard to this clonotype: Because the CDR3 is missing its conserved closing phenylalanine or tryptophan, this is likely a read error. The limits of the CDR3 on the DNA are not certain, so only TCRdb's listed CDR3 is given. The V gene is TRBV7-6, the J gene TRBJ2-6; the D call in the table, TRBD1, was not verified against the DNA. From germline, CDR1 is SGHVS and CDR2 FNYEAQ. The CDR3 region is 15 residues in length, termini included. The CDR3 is CASSLDTGYEQYFGA.

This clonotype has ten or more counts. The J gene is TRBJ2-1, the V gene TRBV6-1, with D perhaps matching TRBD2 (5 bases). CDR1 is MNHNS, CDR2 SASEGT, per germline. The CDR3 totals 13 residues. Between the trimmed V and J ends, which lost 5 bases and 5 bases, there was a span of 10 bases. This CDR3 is CASSPSLNNEQFF. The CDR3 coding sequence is TGTGCCAGCAGTCCTAGCCTCAACAATGAGCAGTTCTTC.

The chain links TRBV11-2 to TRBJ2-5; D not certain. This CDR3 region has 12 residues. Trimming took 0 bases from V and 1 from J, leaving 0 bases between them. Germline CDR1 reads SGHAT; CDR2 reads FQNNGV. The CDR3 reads CASSLDQETQYF. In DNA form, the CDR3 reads TGTGCCAGCAGCTTAGACCAAGAGACCCAGTACTTC. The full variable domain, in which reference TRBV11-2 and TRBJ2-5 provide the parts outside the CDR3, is EAGVAQSPRYKIIEKRQSVAFWCNPISGHATLYWYQQILGQGPKLLIQFQNNGVVDDSQLPKDRFSAERLKGVDSTLKIQPAKLEDSAVYLCASSLDQETQYFGPGTRLLVL.

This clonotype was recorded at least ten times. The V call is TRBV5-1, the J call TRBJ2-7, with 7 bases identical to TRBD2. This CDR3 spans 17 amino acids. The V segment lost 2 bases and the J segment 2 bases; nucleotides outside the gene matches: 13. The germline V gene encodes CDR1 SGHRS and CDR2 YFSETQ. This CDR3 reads CASSFNTPSGTTYEQYF. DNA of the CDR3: TGCGCCAGCAGCTTCAATACCCCTAGCGGCACCACCTACGAGCAGTACTTC.

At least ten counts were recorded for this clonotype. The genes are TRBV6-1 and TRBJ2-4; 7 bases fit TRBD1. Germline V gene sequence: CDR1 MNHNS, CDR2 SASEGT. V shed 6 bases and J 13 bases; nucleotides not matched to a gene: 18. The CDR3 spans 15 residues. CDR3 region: CASRLQGFTYNEQYF. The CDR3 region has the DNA TGTGCCAGCAGGCTACAGGGGTTCACATACAATGAGCAGTACTTC.

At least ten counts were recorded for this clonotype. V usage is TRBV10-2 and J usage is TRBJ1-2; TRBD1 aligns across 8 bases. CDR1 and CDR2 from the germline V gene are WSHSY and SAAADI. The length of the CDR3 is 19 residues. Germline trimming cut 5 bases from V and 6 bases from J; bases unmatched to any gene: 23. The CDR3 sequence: CASSTLAGDRGLTRDGYTF. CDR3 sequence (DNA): TGCGCCAGCAGTACCTTGGCTGGAGACAGGGGTCTTACTCGGGATGGCTACACCTTC.

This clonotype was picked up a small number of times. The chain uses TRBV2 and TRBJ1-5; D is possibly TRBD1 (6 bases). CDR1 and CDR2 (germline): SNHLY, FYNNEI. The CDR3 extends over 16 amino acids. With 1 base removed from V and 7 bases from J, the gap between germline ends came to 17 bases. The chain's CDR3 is CASSEGQAGAKQPQHF. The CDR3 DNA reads TGTGCCAGCAGTGAAGGTCAGGCGGGGGCGAAACAGCCCCAGCATTTT.

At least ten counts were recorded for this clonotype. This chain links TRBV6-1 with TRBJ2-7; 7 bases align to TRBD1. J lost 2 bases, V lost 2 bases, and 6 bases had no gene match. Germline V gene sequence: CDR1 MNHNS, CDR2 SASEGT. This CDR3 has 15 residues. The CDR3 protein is CASSESTGLTYEQYF. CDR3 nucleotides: TGTGCCAGCAGTGAATCGACAGGGCTCACCTACGAGCAGTACTTC.

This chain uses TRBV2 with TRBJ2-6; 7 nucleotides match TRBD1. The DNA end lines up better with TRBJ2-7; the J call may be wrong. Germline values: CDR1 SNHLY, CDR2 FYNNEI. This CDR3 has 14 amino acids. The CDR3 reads CASSGQGSLYEQYF. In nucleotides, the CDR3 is TGTGCCAGCAGTGGACAGGGATCCCTCTACGAGCAGTACTTC.

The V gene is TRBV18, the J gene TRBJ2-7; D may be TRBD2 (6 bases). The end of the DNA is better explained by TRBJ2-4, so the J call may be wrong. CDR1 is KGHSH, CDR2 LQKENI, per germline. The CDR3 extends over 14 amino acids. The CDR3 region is CASSNQYGSDIQYF. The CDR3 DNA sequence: TGTGCCAGCTCCAACCAATACGGGAGCGACATTCAGTACTTC.

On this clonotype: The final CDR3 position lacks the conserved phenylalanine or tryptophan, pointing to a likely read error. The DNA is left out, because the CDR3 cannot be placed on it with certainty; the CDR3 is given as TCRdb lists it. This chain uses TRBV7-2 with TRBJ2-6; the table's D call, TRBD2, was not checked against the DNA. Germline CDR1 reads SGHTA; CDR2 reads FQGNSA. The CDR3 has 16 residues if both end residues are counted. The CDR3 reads CASSLRRRDSRLHFGN.

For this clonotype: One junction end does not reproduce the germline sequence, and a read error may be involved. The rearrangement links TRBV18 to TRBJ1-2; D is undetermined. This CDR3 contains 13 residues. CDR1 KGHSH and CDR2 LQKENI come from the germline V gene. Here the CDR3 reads CASSEGMFSGYNF. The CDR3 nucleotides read TGTGCCAGCTCAGAGGGAATGTTCTCTGGCTACAACTTC.

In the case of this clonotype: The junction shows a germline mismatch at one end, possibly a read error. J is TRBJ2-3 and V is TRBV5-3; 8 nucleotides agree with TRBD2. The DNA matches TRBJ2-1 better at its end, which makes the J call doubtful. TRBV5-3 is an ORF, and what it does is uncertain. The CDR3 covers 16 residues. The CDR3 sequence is CASSYQKTSERDEQFF. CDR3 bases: TGTGCCAGCAGCTACCAGAAGACTAGCGAAAGGGATGAGCAGTTCTTC.

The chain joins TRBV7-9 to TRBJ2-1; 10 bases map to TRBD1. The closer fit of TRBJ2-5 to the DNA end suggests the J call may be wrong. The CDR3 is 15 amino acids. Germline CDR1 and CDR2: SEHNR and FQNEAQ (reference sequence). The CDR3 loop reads CASSLASDRGETQYF. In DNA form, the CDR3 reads TGTGCCAGCAGCTTAGCATCGGACAGGGGGGAGACCCAGTACTTC.

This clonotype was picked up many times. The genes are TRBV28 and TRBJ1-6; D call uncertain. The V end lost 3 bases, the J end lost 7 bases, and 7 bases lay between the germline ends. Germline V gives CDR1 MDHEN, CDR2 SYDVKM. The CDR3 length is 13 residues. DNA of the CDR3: TGTGCCAGCAGTTTCTCGGGGAATTCACCCCTCCACTTT. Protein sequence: CASSFSGNSPLHF.

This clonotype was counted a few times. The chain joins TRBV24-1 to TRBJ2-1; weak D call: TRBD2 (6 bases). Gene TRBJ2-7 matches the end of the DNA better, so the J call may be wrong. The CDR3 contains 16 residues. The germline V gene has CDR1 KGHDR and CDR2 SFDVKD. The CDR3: CATSDLGGDRTDEQYF. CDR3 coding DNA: TGTGCCACCAGTGATTTAGGAGGGGACCGTACGGATGAGCAGTACTTC.

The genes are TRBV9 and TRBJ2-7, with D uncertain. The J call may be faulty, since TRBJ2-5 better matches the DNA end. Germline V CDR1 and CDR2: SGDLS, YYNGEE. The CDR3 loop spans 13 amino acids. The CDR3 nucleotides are TGTGCCAGCAGCGTAGGCGTACAAGAGACCCAGTACTTC. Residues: CASSVGVQETQYF.

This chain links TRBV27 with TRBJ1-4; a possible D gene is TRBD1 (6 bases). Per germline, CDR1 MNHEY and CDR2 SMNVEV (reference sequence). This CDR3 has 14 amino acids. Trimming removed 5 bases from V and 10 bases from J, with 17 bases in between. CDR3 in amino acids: CASSPRGHGAKLFF. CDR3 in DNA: TGTGCCAGCAGTCCGCGGGGACATGGAGCAAAACTGTTTTTT.